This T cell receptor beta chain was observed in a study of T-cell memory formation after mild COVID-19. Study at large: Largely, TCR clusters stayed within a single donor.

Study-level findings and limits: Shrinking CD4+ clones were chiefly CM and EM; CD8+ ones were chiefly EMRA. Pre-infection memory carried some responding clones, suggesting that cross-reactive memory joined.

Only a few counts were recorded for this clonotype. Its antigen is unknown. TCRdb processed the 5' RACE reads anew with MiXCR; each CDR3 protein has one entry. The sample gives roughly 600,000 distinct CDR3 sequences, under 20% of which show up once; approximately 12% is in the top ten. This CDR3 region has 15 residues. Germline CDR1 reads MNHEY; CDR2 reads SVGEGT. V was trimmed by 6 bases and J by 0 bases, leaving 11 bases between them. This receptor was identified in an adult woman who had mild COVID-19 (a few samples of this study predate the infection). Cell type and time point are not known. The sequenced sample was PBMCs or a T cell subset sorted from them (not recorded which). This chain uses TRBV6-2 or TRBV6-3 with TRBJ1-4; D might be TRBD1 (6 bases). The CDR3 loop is CASSDRRATNEKLFF. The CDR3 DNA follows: TGTGCCAGCAGCGACAGGAGGGCAACTAATGAAAAACTGTTTTTT.